Following are 21 T cell receptor beta chains from one sample sequenced in a study of T-cell memory formation after mild COVID-19. TCRdb redid the calling of the 5' RACE reads with MiXCR, one entry per CDR3 protein. The table lists a few hundred thousand distinct CDR3 sequences, approximately 8.4% of them singletons, with approximately 23% in the top ten. Input material: PBMCs or a T cell subset sorted from them (not recorded which). Source of these receptors: a man younger than 35 who had mild COVID-19 (a few samples of this study predate the infection). Cell type and time point are not known.

This clonotype has only a few counts. The V and J genes are TRBV6-2 or TRBV6-3 and TRBJ2-3, with D perhaps matching TRBD1 (6 bases). This CDR3 contains 15 residues. Germline lookup yields CDR1 MNHEY and CDR2 SVGEGT. V lost 6 bases and J 2 bases, leaving 15 bases between the germline ends. This chain's CDR3 is CASRDTGRATDTQYF. In nucleotides, the CDR3 is TGTGCCAGCAGAGATACAGGGCGGGCCACAGATACGCAGTATTTT.

The chain joins TRBV7-8 to TRBJ2-6; the D gene is possibly TRBD2 (5 bases). Trimming shortened V by 4 bases and J by 2 bases, and 9 bases separated the two germline ends. CDR3 length: 15 residues. Germline loops: CDR1 SGHVS, CDR2 FQNEAQ. CDR3 protein: CASSSRVAGANVLTF. The CDR3 nucleotides are TGTGCCAGCAGCTCGAGGGTAGCTGGGGCCAACGTCCTGACTTTC.

This rearrangement joins TRBV5-1 to TRBJ1-1; 10 bases fit TRBD1. CDR3 length: 16 residues. The junction had 9 bases not matched to a gene; V was cut back by 4 bases and J by 3 bases. Germline V gene lookup returns CDR1 SGHRS and CDR2 YFSETQ. The CDR3, as DNA: TGCGCCAGCAGCGCGGGAGACAGGGGGCGCGACACTGAAGCTTTCTTT. This codes for CASSAGDRGRDTEAFF.

This clonotype was recorded many times. The gene calls are TRBV28 and TRBJ2-5, with unresolved D. Germline-derived CDR1 and CDR2 are MDHEN and SYDVKM. Trimming took 7 bases from V and 2 from J, leaving 5 bases between them. CDR3 length: 11 amino acids. CDR3 loop: CASIKQETQYF. The CDR3 DNA is TGTGCCAGCATCAAACAAGAGACCCAGTACTTC.

This clonotype was detected only a few times. The rearrangement uses TRBV4-3 and TRBJ2-2; possibly TRBD1 or TRBD2 for D (6 bases each). The ends were cut back, 0 bases at V and 1 base at J, with 12 bases in the middle. The germline gives CDR1 LGHNA, CDR2 YSLEER. The CDR3 extends over 17 amino acids. CDR3 in DNA: TGCGCCAGCAGCCAAGAAGGGGGGCGGGGGAACACCGGGGAGCTGTTTTTT. It encodes CASSQEGGRGNTGELFF.

This clonotype showed up many times. This chain links TRBV5-1 with TRBJ2-3; 10 nucleotides agree with TRBD2. From germline, CDR1 is SGHRS and CDR2 YFSETQ. V lost 4 bases and J lost 2; bases outside the gene matches: 7. The CDR3 has 16 amino acids. CDR3 amino acids: CASSRKLAGSTDTQYF. The CDR3 nucleotides are TGCGCCAGCAGCCGCAAACTAGCGGGGTCCACAGATACGCAGTATTTT.

The gene calls are TRBV10-3 and TRBJ1-3, with D possibly being TRBD1 (5 bases). CDR1 is ENHRY, CDR2 SYGVKD, per germline. This CDR3 contains 13 residues. V was pared by 2 bases and J by 9 bases, with 11 bases between. The CDR3 loop is CAISEQGLSTIYF. The DNA for the CDR3 is TGTGCCATCAGTGAGCAGGGTTTATCCACCATATATTTT.

This rearrangement joins TRBV4-2 to TRBJ2-1, with TRBD1 as a possible D gene (6 bases). V lost 1 base to trimming and J lost 5 bases, with 9 bases between them. There are 14 residues in the CDR3. The germline CDR1 and CDR2 sequences are LGHNA and YNFKEQ. The DNA for the CDR3 is TGTGCCAGCAGCCAAGCAGGGGCAGACAATGAGCAGTTCTTC. Protein: CASSQAGADNEQFF.

This clonotype was picked up a small number of times. This chain links TRBV7-2 with TRBJ2-1, with a weak D call TRBD2 (7 bases). V lost 2 bases and J lost 0, with 14 bases in between. This CDR3 comprises 17 residues. The V gene's germline CDR1 is SGHTA and CDR2 FQGNSA. The DNA for the CDR3 is TGTGCCAGCAGCTTATTTCTGGGAGGGGGCTCCTACAATGAGCAGTTCTTC. As protein: CASSLFLGGGSYNEQFF.

This clonotype came up many times. This chain joins TRBV12-3 or TRBV12-4 and TRBJ2-3; 15 bases are a match to TRBD2. There are 16 residues in the CDR3. V lost 6 bases, J lost 0 bases, and 1 base stayed unmatched. The CDR3 coding sequence is TGTGCCAGCAGGGGGACTAGCGGGGGGAGCACAGATACGCAGTATTTT. Its translation is CASRGTSGGSTDTQYF.

V and J are TRBV29-1 and TRBJ2-3; possibly TRBD2 for D (5 bases). The V gene lost 7 bases and the J gene lost 2 bases, with 19 bases spanning the gap. This CDR3 has 15 amino acids. Germline V gene data show CDR1 as SQVTM and CDR2 as ANQGSEA. This chain's CDR3 is CSGEGLKDDTDTQYF. CDR3 DNA: TGCAGCGGTGAGGGTCTCAAGGATGACACAGATACGCAGTATTTT.

This clonotype was picked up a small number of times. This rearrangement joins TRBV7-8 to TRBJ2-1; 9 bases match TRBD2. The CDR3 is 15 amino acids. Germline V gene sequence: CDR1 SGHVS, CDR2 FQNEAQ. The V segment lost 3 bases and the J segment 7 bases; nucleotides outside the gene matches: 7. CDR3 amino acids: CASSFRRGGRNEQFF. The CDR3 nucleotides read TGTGCCAGCAGCTTCAGGCGGGGGGGCCGGAATGAGCAGTTCTTC.

This clonotype has a handful of counts. The chain employs TRBV7-9 and TRBJ2-1, with D possibly TRBD1 on 6 matching bases. Germline assignment: CDR1 SEHNR and CDR2 FQNEAQ (reference sequence). The V and J ends lost 5 bases and 4 bases respectively, with 12 bases between them. The CDR3 covers 14 residues. CDR3 in amino acids: CASSPDRIYNEQFF. The CDR3 region has the DNA TGTGCCAGCAGCCCGGACAGAATTTACAATGAGCAGTTCTTC.

V and J are TRBV20-1 and TRBJ2-2, with TRBD1 identical over 7 bases. Germline V gene lookup returns CDR1 DFQATT and CDR2 SNEGSKA (reference sequence). The CDR3 runs 16 residues. The V segment lost 6 bases and the J segment 3 bases; nucleotides outside the gene matches: 13. CDR3 DNA sequence: TGCAGTGCGCTAGACCGGGACAGCGGTTACACCGGGGAGCTGTTTTTT. Translated, it gives CSALDRDSGYTGELFF.

The V and J genes are TRBV6-6 and TRBJ2-2; D is undetermined. V shed 1 base and J shed 3 bases, with 12 bases lying between them. This CDR3 has 16 amino acids. Germline CDR1 MNHNY, CDR2 SVGAGI (reference sequence). In DNA, the CDR3 is TGTGCCAGCAGTTACTACCGGGTCTTGGACACCGGGGAGCTGTTTTTT. Residues: CASSYYRVLDTGELFF.

This clonotype was seen repeatedly, ten times or more. The junction differs from germline at one of its ends, possibly a read error. This rearrangement joins TRBV4-1 to TRBJ1-3, with no clear D. Germline CDR1 and CDR2: MGHRA and YSYEKL. CDR3 length: 15 amino acids. CDR3 nucleotides: TGCGCCAGCAGCAAAGACACCGTCTCTGGAAACACCATATATTTT. Amino acids: CASSKDTVSGNTIYF.

V and J are TRBV20-1 and TRBJ1-5; 9 bases are shared with TRBD1. Germline assignment: CDR1 DFQATT and CDR2 SNEGSKA (reference sequence). V gave up 3 bases and J gave up 11 bases; unmatched junction bases: 11. This CDR3 is 14 amino acids long. The CDR3 sequence is CSARRTGELWSQHF. Here the CDR3 DNA reads TGCAGTGCTAGGAGGACAGGGGAACTGTGGTCCCAGCATTTT.

J is TRBJ2-2 and V is TRBV4-3, with 11 bases fitting TRBD2. Germline CDR1 LGHNA, CDR2 YSLEER. The junction had 10 bases not matched to a gene; V was cut back by 4 bases and J by 0 bases. This CDR3 spans 19 amino acids. The CDR3 spells CASSRLATSGAANTGELFF. The CDR3 DNA follows: TGCGCCAGCAGCCGCCTTGCGACTAGCGGGGCCGCGAACACCGGGGAGCTGTTTTTT.

In this sample, this clonotype turned up a few times. The genes are TRBV20-1 and TRBJ1-5; D remains unclear. The ends were cut back, 0 bases at V and 4 bases at J, with 7 bases in the middle. The CDR3 contains 13 residues. Per the germline V gene, CDR1 is DFQATT and CDR2 is SNEGSKA (reference sequence). The CDR3 protein is CSARDLVNQPQHF. For the CDR3, the DNA is TGCAGTGCTAGAGATCTCGTTAATCAGCCCCAGCATTTT.

This clonotype was counted a few times. The chain recombines TRBV12-3 or TRBV12-4 with TRBJ2-2; perhaps D is TRBD1 or TRBD2 (5 bases each). V lost 5 bases and J 4 bases, leaving 11 bases between the germline ends. CDR3 length: 14 residues. CDR3 DNA sequence: TGTGCCAGCAGTCGGGGCAGGGCCACCGGGGAGCTGTTTTTT. Its protein product is CASSRGRATGELFF.

This clonotype was counted many times. This chain joins TRBV4-2 and TRBJ2-5; 7 nucleotides match TRBD1. The junction had 8 bases not matched to a gene; V was cut back by 1 base and J by 3 bases. The CDR3 totals 16 residues. Looked up from germline, CDR1 is LGHNA and CDR2 is YNFKEQ. CDR3 coding DNA: TGTGCCAGCAGCCAAGCCCGGACAGGAGGTGAAGAGACCCAGTACTTC. It is translated as CASSQARTGGEETQYF.